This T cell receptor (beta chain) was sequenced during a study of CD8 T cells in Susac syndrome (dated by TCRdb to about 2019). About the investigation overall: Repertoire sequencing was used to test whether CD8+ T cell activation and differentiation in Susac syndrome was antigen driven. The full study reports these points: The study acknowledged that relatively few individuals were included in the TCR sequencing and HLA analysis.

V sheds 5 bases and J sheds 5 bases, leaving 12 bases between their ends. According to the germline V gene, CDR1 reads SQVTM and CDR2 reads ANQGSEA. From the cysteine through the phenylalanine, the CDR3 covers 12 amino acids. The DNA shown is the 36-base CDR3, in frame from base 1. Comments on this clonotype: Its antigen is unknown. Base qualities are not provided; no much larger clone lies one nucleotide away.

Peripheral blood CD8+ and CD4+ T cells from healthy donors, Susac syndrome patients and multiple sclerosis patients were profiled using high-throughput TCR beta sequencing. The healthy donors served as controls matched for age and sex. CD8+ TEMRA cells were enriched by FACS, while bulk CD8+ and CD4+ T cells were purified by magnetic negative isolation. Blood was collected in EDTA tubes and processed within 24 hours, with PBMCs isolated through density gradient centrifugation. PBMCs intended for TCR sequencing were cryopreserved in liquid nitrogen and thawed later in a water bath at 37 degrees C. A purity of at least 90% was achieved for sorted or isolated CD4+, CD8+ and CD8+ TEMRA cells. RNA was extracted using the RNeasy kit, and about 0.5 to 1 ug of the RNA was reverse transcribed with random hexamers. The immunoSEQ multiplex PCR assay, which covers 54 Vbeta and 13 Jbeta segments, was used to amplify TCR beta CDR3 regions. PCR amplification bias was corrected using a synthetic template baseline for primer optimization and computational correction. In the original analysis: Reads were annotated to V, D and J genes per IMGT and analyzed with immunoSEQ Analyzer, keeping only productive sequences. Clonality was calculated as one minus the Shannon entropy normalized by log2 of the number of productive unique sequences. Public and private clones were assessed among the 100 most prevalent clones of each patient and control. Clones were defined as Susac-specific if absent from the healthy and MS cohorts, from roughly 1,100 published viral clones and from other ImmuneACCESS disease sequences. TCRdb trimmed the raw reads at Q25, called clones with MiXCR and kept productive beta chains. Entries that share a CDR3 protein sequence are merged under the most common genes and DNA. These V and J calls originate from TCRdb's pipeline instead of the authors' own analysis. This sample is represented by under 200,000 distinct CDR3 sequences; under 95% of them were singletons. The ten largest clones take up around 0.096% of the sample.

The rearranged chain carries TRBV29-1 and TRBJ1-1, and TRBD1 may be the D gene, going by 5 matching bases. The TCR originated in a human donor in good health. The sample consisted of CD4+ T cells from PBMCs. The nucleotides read TGCAGCGTTTATTCGGGGGTTACTGAAGCTTTCTTT. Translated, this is CSVYSGVTEAFF.